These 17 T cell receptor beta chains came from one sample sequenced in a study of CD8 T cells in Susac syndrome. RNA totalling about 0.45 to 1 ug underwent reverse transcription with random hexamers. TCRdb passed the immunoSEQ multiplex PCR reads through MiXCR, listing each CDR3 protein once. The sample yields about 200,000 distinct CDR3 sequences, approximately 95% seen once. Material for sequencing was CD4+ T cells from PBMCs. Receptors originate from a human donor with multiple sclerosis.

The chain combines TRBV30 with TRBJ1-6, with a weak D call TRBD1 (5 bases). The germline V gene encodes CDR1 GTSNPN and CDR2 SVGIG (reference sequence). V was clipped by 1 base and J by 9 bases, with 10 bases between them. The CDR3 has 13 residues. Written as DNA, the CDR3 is TGTGCCTGGAGTGGGGGGGATGGTTCACCCCTCCACTTT. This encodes CAWSGGDGSPLHF.

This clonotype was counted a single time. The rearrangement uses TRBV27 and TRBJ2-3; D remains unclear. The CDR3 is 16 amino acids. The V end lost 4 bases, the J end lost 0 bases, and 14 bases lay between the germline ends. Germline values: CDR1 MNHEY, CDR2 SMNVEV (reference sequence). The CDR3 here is CASSSPSSPSTDTQYF. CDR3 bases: TGTGCCAGCAGTTCCCCGTCCTCCCCTAGCACAGATACGCAGTATTTT.

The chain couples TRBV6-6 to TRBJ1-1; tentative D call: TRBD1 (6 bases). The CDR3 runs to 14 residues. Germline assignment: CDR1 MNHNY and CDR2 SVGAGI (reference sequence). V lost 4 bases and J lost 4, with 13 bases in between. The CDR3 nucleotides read TGTGCCAGCAGTTCACAGGGCGTCGGCACTGAAGCTTTCTTT. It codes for CASSSQGVGTEAFF.

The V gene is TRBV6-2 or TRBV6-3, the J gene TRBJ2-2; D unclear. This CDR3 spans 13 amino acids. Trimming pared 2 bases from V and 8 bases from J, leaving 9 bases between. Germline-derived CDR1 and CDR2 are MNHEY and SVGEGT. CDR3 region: CASSYRYMGELFF. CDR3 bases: TGTGCCAGCAGTTACCGGTACATGGGGGAGCTGTTTTTT.

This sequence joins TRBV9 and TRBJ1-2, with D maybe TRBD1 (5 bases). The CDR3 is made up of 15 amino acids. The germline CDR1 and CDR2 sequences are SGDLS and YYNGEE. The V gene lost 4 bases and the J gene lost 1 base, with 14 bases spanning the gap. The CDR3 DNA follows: TGTGCCAGCAGCACCGGGGCAGGGATTAACTATGGCTACACCTTC. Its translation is CASSTGAGINYGYTF.

The chain's CDR3 is CASSGSDEKLFF. The CDR3 DNA reads TGTGCCAGCAGCGGGTCGGATGAAAAACTGTTTTTT. This sequence joins TRBV5-4 and TRBJ1-4; D remains ambiguous. The CDR3 loop spans 12 amino acids. The ends were cut back, 4 bases at V and 6 bases at J, with 7 bases in the middle. CDR1 and CDR2 (germline): SGHNT, YYREEE (reference sequence).

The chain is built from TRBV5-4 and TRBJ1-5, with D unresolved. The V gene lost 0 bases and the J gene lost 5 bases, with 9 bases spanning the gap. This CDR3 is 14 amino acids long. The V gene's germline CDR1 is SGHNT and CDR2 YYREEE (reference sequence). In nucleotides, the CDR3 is TGTGCCAGCAGCTTGGGGCAATCCCATCAGCCCCAGCATTTT. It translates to CASSLGQSHQPQHF.

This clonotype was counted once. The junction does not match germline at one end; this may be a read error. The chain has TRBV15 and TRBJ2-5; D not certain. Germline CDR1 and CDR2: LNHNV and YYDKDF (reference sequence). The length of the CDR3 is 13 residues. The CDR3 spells CATSRDPTMNSNF. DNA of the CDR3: TGTGCCACCAGCAGAGACCCCACGATGAATAGCAACTTC.

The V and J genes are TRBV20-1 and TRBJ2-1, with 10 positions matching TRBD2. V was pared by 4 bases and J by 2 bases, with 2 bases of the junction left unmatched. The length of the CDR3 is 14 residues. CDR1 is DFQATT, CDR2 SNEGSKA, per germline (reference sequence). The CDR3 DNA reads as TGCAGTGCTAAAAGCGGGGGGGCCTACAATGAGCAGTTCTTC. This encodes CSAKSGGAYNEQFF.

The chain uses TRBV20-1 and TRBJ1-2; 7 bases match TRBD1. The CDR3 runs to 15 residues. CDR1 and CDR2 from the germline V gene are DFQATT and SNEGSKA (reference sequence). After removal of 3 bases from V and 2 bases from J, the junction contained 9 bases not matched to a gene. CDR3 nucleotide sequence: TGCAGTGCTAGCCCGGGACAGAAGTTAAACTATGGCTACACCTTC. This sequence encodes CSASPGQKLNYGYTF.

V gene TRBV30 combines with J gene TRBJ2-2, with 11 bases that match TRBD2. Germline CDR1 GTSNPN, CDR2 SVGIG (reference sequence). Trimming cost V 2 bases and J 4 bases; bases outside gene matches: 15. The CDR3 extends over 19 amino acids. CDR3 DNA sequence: TGTGCCTGGAGTATCTTCTCGCCTAGCGGGGGGTATAGCACCGGGGAGCTGTTTTTT. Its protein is CAWSIFSPSGGYSTGELFF.

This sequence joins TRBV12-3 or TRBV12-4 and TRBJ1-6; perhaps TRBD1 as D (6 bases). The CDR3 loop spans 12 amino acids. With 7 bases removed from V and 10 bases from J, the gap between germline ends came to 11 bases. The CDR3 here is CASKQGESPLHF. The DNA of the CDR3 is TGTGCCAGCAAACAGGGTGAATCACCCCTCCACTTT.

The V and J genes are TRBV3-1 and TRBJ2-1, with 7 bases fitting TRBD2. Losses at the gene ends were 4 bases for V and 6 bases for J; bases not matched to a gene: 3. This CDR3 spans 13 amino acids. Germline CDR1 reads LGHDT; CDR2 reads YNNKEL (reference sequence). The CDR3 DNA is TGTGCCAGCAGCCTCCGCGGGGGCAATGAGCAGTTCTTC. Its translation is CASSLRGGNEQFF.

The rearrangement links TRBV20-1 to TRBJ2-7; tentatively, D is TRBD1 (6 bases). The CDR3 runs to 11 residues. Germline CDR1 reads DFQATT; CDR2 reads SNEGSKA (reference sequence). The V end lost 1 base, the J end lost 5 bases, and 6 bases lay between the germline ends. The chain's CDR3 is CSARGDNEQYF. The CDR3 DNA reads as TGCAGTGCTAGAGGGGACAACGAGCAGTACTTC.

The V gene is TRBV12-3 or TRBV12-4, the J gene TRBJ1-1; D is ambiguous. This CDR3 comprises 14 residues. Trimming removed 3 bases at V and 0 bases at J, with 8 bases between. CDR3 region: CASSLASLNTEAFF. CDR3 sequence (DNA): TGTGCCAGCAGTTTGGCGAGTCTGAACACTGAAGCTTTCTTT.

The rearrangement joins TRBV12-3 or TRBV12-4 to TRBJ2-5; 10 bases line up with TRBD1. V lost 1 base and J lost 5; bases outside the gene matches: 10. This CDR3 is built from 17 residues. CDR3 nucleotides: TGTGCCAGCAGTTTAGGACTACCGGGACAGGGGTTGGAGACCCAGTACTTC. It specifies CASSLGLPGQGLETQYF.

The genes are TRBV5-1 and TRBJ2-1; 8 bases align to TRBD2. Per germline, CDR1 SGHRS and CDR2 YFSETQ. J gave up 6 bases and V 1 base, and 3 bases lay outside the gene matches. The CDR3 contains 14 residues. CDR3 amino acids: CASSLKGTSNEQFF. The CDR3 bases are TGCGCCAGCAGCTTGAAAGGGACTAGCAATGAGCAGTTCTTC.